Listed below are T cell receptor beta chains from one sample, sequenced in a study of T cell repertoires in cytomegalovirus infection. These TCRs are of unknown antigen specificity. TCRdb passed the reads through MiXCR, listing each CDR3 protein once. The table shows 80,000 to 90,000 distinct CDR3 sequences, with approximately 43% occurring only once. The input for sequencing was CD8+ T cells from cultured PBMCs, taken from culture after CMV antigen stimulation. Receptors were obtained from a human donor in good health (CMV status not recorded). Some clones in this sample may be carry-over from other donors' samples. CDR3s include the opening cysteine and the closing phenylalanine or tryptophan. Fields, in order: D gene, J gene, V gene, clone size, CDR3 protein, CDR3 DNA. The D gene is left open where the match is weak. Only some rows state a clone size, as once, few, many or a class for expanded clones.

d_call: .
j_call: TRBJ2-1
v_call: TRBV13
clone_size: .
cdr3_aa: CASRGVIYNEQFF
cdr3_nt: TGTGCCAGCAGAGGGGTTATCTACAATGAGCAGTTCTTC

d_call: .
j_call: TRBJ1-1
v_call: TRBV5-4
clone_size: .
cdr3_aa: CASSLKFVGGRAITRGTEAFF
cdr3_nt: TGTGCCAGCAGCTTGAAGTTTGTCGGTGGCAGGGCGATAACCCGGGGCACTGAAGCTTTCTTT

d_call: .
j_call: TRBJ1-1
v_call: TRBV24-1
clone_size: .
cdr3_aa: CATSDAGPEAFF
cdr3_nt: TGTGCCACCAGTGATGCGGGGCCTGAAGCTTTCTTT

d_call: .
j_call: TRBJ2-2
v_call: TRBV7-3
clone_size: .
cdr3_aa: CASSAEGKNTGELFF
cdr3_nt: TGTGCCAGCAGCGCCGAGGGGAAAAACACCGGGGAGCTGTTTTTT

d_call: TRBD2
j_call: TRBJ2-1
v_call: TRBV2
clone_size: .
cdr3_aa: CASRSLAGEEQFF
cdr3_nt: TGTGCCAGCAGGAGCCTAGCGGGAGAAGAGCAGTTCTTC

d_call: .
j_call: TRBJ1-1
v_call: TRBV12-3/TRBV12-4
clone_size: .
cdr3_aa: CASSPRQKGKNTEAFF
cdr3_nt: TGTGCCAGCAGTCCTCGACAGAAAGGGAAGAACACTGAAGCTTTCTTT

d_call: TRBD1
j_call: TRBJ2-7
v_call: TRBV7-4
clone_size: .
cdr3_aa: CASSFRDRGRYEQYF
cdr3_nt: TGTGCCAGCAGCTTTAGGGACAGGGGGCGTTACGAGCAGTACTTC

d_call: TRBD2
j_call: TRBJ2-1
v_call: TRBV6-8
clone_size: .
cdr3_aa: CASSYSTSGRLYNEQFF
cdr3_nt: TGTGCCAGCAGTTACTCCACTAGCGGGAGATTGTACAATGAGCAGTTCTTC

d_call: .
j_call: TRBJ2-7
v_call: TRBV10-2
clone_size: few
cdr3_aa: CASSAGPDSYEQYF
cdr3_nt: TGCGCCAGCAGTGCAGGGCCGGACTCCTACGAGCAGTACTTC

d_call: .
j_call: TRBJ2-7
v_call: TRBV7-6
clone_size: few
cdr3_aa: CASSPRDEAYEQYF
cdr3_nt: TGTGCCAGCAGCCCCCGGGACGAAGCATACGAGCAGTACTTC

d_call: .
j_call: TRBJ2-2
v_call: TRBV27
clone_size: .
cdr3_aa: CASSLKESGELFF
cdr3_nt: TGTGCCAGCAGTTTAAAGGAGTCCGGGGAGCTGTTTTTT

d_call: TRBD1
j_call: TRBJ2-5
v_call: TRBV19
clone_size: .
cdr3_aa: CASSRQGEQETQYF
cdr3_nt: TGTGCCAGTTCGCGACAGGGGGAGCAAGAGACCCAGTACTTC

d_call: .
j_call: TRBJ2-3
v_call: TRBV11-3
clone_size: few
cdr3_aa: CASSLGGGTAADTQYF
cdr3_nt: TGTGCCAGCAGCTTAGGAGGGGGGACAGCGGCAGATACGCAGTATTTT

d_call: .
j_call: TRBJ1-5
v_call: TRBV5-1
clone_size: once
cdr3_aa: CASSLWGSGNQPQHF
cdr3_nt: TGCGCCAGCAGCTTGTGGGGATCGGGCAATCAGCCCCAGCATTTT

d_call: .
j_call: TRBJ2-4
v_call: TRBV7-4
clone_size: .
cdr3_aa: CASSLDKNIQYF
cdr3_nt: TGTGCCAGCAGCTTAGACAAAAACATTCAGTACTTC

d_call: .
j_call: TRBJ2-3
v_call: TRBV7-2
clone_size: many
cdr3_aa: CASSFVGEGIGDTQYF
cdr3_nt: TGTGCCAGCAGCTTTGTTGGGGAAGGGATCGGAGATACGCAGTATTTT

d_call: TRBD1
j_call: TRBJ1-1
v_call: TRBV6-6
clone_size: .
cdr3_aa: CASSQGGATEAFF
cdr3_nt: TGTGCCAGCAGCCAGGGGGGGGCCACTGAAGCTTTCTTT

d_call: TRBD2
j_call: TRBJ2-1
v_call: TRBV12-3/TRBV12-4
clone_size: few
cdr3_aa: CASSYSGSSYNEQFF
cdr3_nt: TGTGCCAGCAGTTACAGCGGGAGCAGCTACAATGAGCAGTTCTTC

d_call: .
j_call: TRBJ1-5
v_call: TRBV12-3/TRBV12-4
clone_size: .
cdr3_aa: CASSLGKDQPQHF
cdr3_nt: TGTGCCAGCAGCCTAGGGAAGGATCAGCCCCAGCATTTT

d_call: TRBD2
j_call: TRBJ2-2
v_call: TRBV15
clone_size: few
cdr3_aa: CATSREAGGSPGELFF
cdr3_nt: TGTGCCACCAGCAGAGAAGCGGGGGGGAGTCCCGGGGAGCTGTTTTTT

d_call: TRBD2
j_call: TRBJ2-1
v_call: TRBV5-4
clone_size: .
cdr3_aa: CASSSPLAENYNEQFF
cdr3_nt: TGTGCCAGCAGCTCCCCACTAGCGGAGAACTACAATGAGCAGTTCTTC

d_call: .
j_call: TRBJ2-7
v_call: TRBV7-6
clone_size: .
cdr3_aa: CASSLKQNYEQYF
cdr3_nt: TGTGCCAGCAGCTTAAAACAGAACTACGAGCAGTACTTC

d_call: .
j_call: TRBJ1-5
v_call: TRBV7-8
clone_size: few
cdr3_aa: CASSLNETPEGQPQHF
cdr3_nt: TGTGCCAGCAGCTTGAATGAGACACCTGAGGGGCAGCCCCAGCATTTT

d_call: TRBD1
j_call: TRBJ2-2
v_call: TRBV6-5
clone_size: few
cdr3_aa: CASWGQGERELFF
cdr3_nt: TGTGCCAGCTGGGGACAGGGGGAGAGGGAGCTGTTTTTT

d_call: TRBD2
j_call: TRBJ2-3
v_call: TRBV28
clone_size: few
cdr3_aa: CASSSWAGETDTQYF
cdr3_nt: TGTGCCAGCAGTTCTTGGGCGGGGGAGACAGATACGCAGTATTTT

d_call: .
j_call: TRBJ2-3
v_call: TRBV28
clone_size: .
cdr3_aa: CASDVANLPSTDTQYF
cdr3_nt: TGTGCCAGCGACGTAGCGAACCTACCTAGCACAGATACGCAGTATTTT

d_call: .
j_call: TRBJ2-7
v_call: TRBV6-1
clone_size: .
cdr3_aa: CASSSLMGAAYEQYF
cdr3_nt: TGTGCCAGCAGTTCCCTAATGGGAGCGGCCTACGAGCAGTACTTC

d_call: TRBD2
j_call: TRBJ2-2
v_call: TRBV7-9
clone_size: .
cdr3_aa: CASRPAGGPGTGELFF
cdr3_nt: TGTGCCAGCAGACCAGCGGGAGGGCCGGGGACCGGGGAGCTGTTTTTT

d_call: TRBD2
j_call: TRBJ2-1
v_call: TRBV7-3
clone_size: few
cdr3_aa: CASSLIAGGPNEQFF
cdr3_nt: TGTGCCAGCAGCTTGATCGCGGGAGGGCCGAATGAGCAGTTCTTC

d_call: .
j_call: TRBJ1-1
v_call: TRBV12-3/TRBV12-4
clone_size: .
cdr3_aa: CASQETGGPEAFF
cdr3_nt: TGTGCCAGCCAAGAGACAGGCGGGCCTGAAGCTTTCTTT

d_call: .
j_call: TRBJ1-5
v_call: TRBV20-1
clone_size: .
cdr3_aa: CSARETELTSNQPQHF
cdr3_nt: TGCAGTGCTAGAGAGACAGAACTAACCAGCAATCAGCCCCAGCATTTT